This is a list of T cell receptor beta chains from one sample in a study of immune cell composition in non-small cell lung cancer. Repertoires were generated with immunoSEQ multiplex PCR, while TCRdb's copy carries only in-frame clones and drops some. The data contain around 6,000 clones, about three quarters of them singletons. Material for sequencing was lung tumor tissue. The receptor set was obtained from a human donor with non-small cell lung cancer. The CDR3 runs from the conserved cysteine through the conserved F or W.

TRBJ1-5,TRBV28,CASRSEMSNQPQHF
TRBJ2-7,TRBV18,CASSPANKGEDEQYF
TRBJ2-3,TRBV7-6,CASSLGGRLAGGRSTDTQYF
TRBJ2-3,TRBV14,CASSKDRAETDTQYF
TRBJ1-2,TRBV5-8,CASSRQGRYGYTF
TRBJ2-5,TRBV2,CASSAGTSGQETQYF
TRBJ2-5,TRBV19,CASSFGLQETQYF
TRBJ2-6,TRBV5-1,CASSLGFAGSGANVLTF
TRBJ1-2,TRBV6-5,CASSTGNYGYTF
TRBJ1-4,TRBV19,CASRRSGTDNEKLFF
TRBJ1-2,TRBV4-3,CASSQVLQRNGYTF
TRBJ2-7,TRBV7-2,CASKSGRTGKYEQYF
TRBJ1-2,TRBV5-1,CASSPGQAQRGYTF
TRBJ1-6,TRBV19,CATTETGNRNSPLHF
TRBJ2-7,TRBV7-9,CASSIDRAEQYF
TRBJ1-2,TRBV2,CARRQGAHGYTF
TRBJ2-2,TRBV2,CASRTPAGPNTGELFF
TRBJ2-2,TRBV27,CASSPPSGGYTGELFF
TRBJ1-5,TRBV4-1,CASSQDLGTGVGQPQHF
TRBJ1-5,TRBV6-5,CASSSTGEGQPQHF
TRBJ1-2,TRBV7-6,CASSLEDRGYGYTF
TRBJ2-7,TRBV25-1,CASSVVTKQYF
TRBJ2-3,TRBV11-2,CASSRTLAGGTDTQYF
TRBJ1-2,TRBV6-6,CASTSPGVYGYTF
TRBJ2-1,TRBV7-9,CASTLGSLAGDNEQFF
TRBJ2-3,TRBV5-1,CASSLVGPDTQYF
TRBJ2-3,TRBV5-6,CASSLVGDTQYF
TRBJ1-1,TRBV9,CASSGRNTEAFF
TRBJ2-1,TRBV28,CASSLSASGGNEQFF
TRBJ2-5,TRBV30,CAWSVGQGDGETQYF
TRBJ2-7,TRBV29-1,CSVEDKTGSLSYEQYF
TRBJ1-2,TRBV2,CACKQGGYGYTF
TRBJ2-1,TRBV5-1,CASSLGQGYFNEQFF
TRBJ1-6,TRBV9,CASSVGGGSPLHF
TRBJ2-5,TRBV2,CASRAERGFFETQYF
TRBJ2-7,TRBV29-1,CSVWTGEGQYF
TRBJ2-1,TRBV7-2,CASSPGLPSGNEQFF
TRBJ1-5,TRBV19,CASSREGTQPQHF
TRBJ1-6,TRBV10-2,CASMMGQTSNSPLHF
TRBJ1-1,TRBV9,CASSVGTGANTEAFF
TRBJ1-1,TRBV5-1,CASSSPRAGENTEAFF
TRBJ1-4,TRBV6-1,CASSIQGPNEKLFF
TRBJ1-2,TRBV28,CASSPWTTNYGYTF
TRBJ2-1,TRBV27,CASSFTSGDPLGQFF